The 14 T cell receptor beta chains reported below all come from one sample, sequenced in a study of T cells in women clearing cervical HPV infection. Profiling relied on immunoSEQ multiplex PCR, and the TCRdb table lists in-frame clones only, not all of them. Here the sample table reports around 30,000 clones. The specimen sequenced was blood buffy coat. These receptors were collected from a woman aged 18 to 75 with a cervical HPV16 infection that either progressed to CIN3+ or cleared (not recorded which).

A remark on this clone: The read finishes 3 residues shy of the CDR3 end, and the germline J gene is used to complete it. V is TRBV2 and J is TRBJ2-1, with no clear D. The V gene lost 11 bases and the J gene lost 6 bases, with 20 bases spanning the gap. CDR3 length: 14 amino acids. Germline values: CDR1 SNHLY, CDR2 FYNNEI. The CDR3 loop is CAVTWMTLGNEQFF. The sequenced CDR3 bases are TGTGCCGTTACATGGATGACTCTCGGCAATGAG.

To note about this clone: The sequence runs out 3 residues before the end of the CDR3; the remainder is reconstructed from the germline J gene. In the same sample, other DNA sequences code for this CDR3. This chain links TRBV30 with TRBJ1-3; no clear D. The CDR3 loop spans 13 amino acids. Trimming cost V 5 bases and J 2 bases, with 10 bases left between them. The V gene's germline CDR1 is GTSNPN and CDR2 SVGIG (reference sequence). The CDR3 here is CAWRPQAGNTIYF. Incomplete CDR3 DNA: TGTGCCTGGCGGCCGCAGGCTGGAAACACC.

The sequenced part of the CDR3 DNA is TGTGCCAGCAGCCCGTACAGGGGGCTTAACTATGGC. It translates to CASSPYRGLNYG. The full CDR3 sequence reads CASSPYRGLNYGYTF. This chain joins TRBV11-3 and TRBJ1-2; the match to TRBD1 covers 9 bases. With the read ending 3 residues before the CDR3 end, the germline J gene is used to fill in that end. Trimming at V came to 5 bases and at J to 1 base, leaving 5 bases not matched to a gene. Germline CDR1 is SGHNT and CDR2 is YENEEA. The CDR3 runs to 15 residues.

About this clone: Read data end 3 residues before the CDR3 end; the end is taken from the germline J gene. The rearrangement joins TRBV19 to TRBJ2-1; D perhaps matches TRBD1 (6 bases). The CDR3 has 15 residues. V was trimmed by 7 bases and J by 0 bases, leaving 13 bases between them. CDR1 and CDR2 (germline): LNHDA, SQIVND (reference sequence). The CDR3 region is CASTPGTTSYNEQFF. CDR3 DNA, as far as it was read: TGTGCCAGTACTCCCGGGACAACCTCCTACAATGAG.

Of note for this clone: The observed sequence ends 3 residues before the CDR3 terminus, with the missing tail filled in from the germline J gene. The gene calls are TRBV20-1 and TRBJ2-1, with 16 nucleotides matching TRBD2. V was clipped by 5 bases and J by 4 bases; unmatched bases: 8. The CDR3 spans 17 residues. The germline gives CDR1 DFQATT, CDR2 SNEGSKA (reference sequence). CDR3 bases read: TGCAGTGCTTTGGGACTAGCGGGAGGGCCGAGGTACAATGAG. Protein sequence: CSALGLAGGPRYNE. The entire CDR3 protein is CSALGLAGGPRYNEQFF.

On this clone itself: The read comes to an end 3 residues before the CDR3 does, leaving the germline J gene to fill in the end. The J gene is TRBJ2-5, the V gene TRBV7-6, with 13 bases matching TRBD2. The CDR3 totals 17 residues. Trimming at V came to 5 bases and at J to 2 bases, leaving 8 bases not matched to a gene. The germline CDR1 and CDR2 sequences are SGHVS and FNYEAQ. The CDR3 is CASSPRTSGRIQETQYF. The covered CDR3 bases are TGTGCCAGCAGCCCCCGGACTAGCGGGAGAATACAAGAGACC.

Details on this clone: The CDR3 end lies 3 residues beyond the end of the read and is filled in from the germline J gene. V usage is TRBV5-1 and J usage is TRBJ1-6, with D tentatively TRBD1 (6 bases). The germline CDR1 and CDR2 sequences are SGHRS and YFSETQ. The CDR3 sequence is 14 residues long. V gave up 4 bases and J gave up 7 bases, with 12 bases separating them. CDR3 in amino acids: CASSGGRGNSPLHF. The sequenced CDR3 bases are TGCGCCAGCAGCGGGGGCCGGGGCAATTCACCC.

Worth noting for this clone: The observed sequence ends 3 residues before the CDR3 terminus, with the missing tail filled in from the germline J gene. The genes are TRBV2 and TRBJ2-2; the match to TRBD2 covers 11 bases. The ends lost 4 bases at V and 5 bases at J; junction bases unmatched: 6. From germline, CDR1 is SNHLY and CDR2 FYNNEI. CDR3 size: 16 residues. The CDR3 bases that were read are TGTGCCAGCAGTGTAGCGGGAGGGCGGGGAACCGGGGAG. It specifies CASSVAGGRGTGE. The full CDR3 is CASSVAGGRGTGELFF.

In the case of this clone: The CDR3 end falls 3 residues outside the read, so it is completed with the germline J gene. This chain links TRBV30 with TRBJ2-1; 8 positions match TRBD2. V dropped 2 bases and J dropped 9; count of bases not matched to a gene: 12. The CDR3 is 15 amino acids. Per germline, CDR1 GTSNPN and CDR2 SVGIG (reference sequence). Partial CDR3 DNA: TGTGCCTGGAGTCCAGGGGCCAACGGGAGGGGTGAG. Protein product: CAWSPGANGRGE. The entire CDR3 sequence reads CAWSPGANGRGEQFF.

The DNA read from the CDR3 is TGTGCCAGCAGGACGACAGCCTCTGGAAACACC. It specifies CASRTTASGNT. In full, the CDR3 is CASRTTASGNTIYF. This sequence joins TRBV28 and TRBJ1-3, with D possibly TRBD1 on 5 matching bases. The sequence runs out 3 residues before the end of the CDR3; the remainder is reconstructed from the germline J gene. The CDR3 is 14 residues long. Germline assignment: CDR1 MDHEN and CDR2 SYDVKM. The V end lost 6 bases, the J end lost 0 bases, and 9 bases lay between the germline ends. Complete variable domain (other parts from reference TRBV28 and TRBJ1-3): DVKVTQSSRYLVKRTGEKVFLECVQDMDHENMFWYRQDPGLGLRLIYFSYDVKMKEKGDIPEGYSVSREKKERFSLILESASTNQTSMYLCASRTTASGNTIYFGEGSWLTVV.

CDR3: CASSDQGYTEAFF. The DNA read from the CDR3 is TGCGCCAGCAGCGACCAGGGTTACACTGAA. V gene TRBV5-1 combines with J gene TRBJ1-1, with D perhaps matching TRBD1 (5 bases). The CDR3 is cut off 3 residues early in the read; its end comes from the germline J gene. Germline V gene lookup returns CDR1 SGHRS and CDR2 YFSETQ. V lost 4 bases to trimming and J lost 3 bases, with 10 bases between them. CDR3 length: 13 residues.

Remarks on this clone: Sequencing ends 3 residues short of the CDR3 end; the germline J gene provides the rest. V usage is TRBV11-3 and J usage is TRBJ2-7, with TRBD2 matching 10 bases. V dropped 3 bases and J dropped 3; count of bases not matched to a gene: 2. This CDR3 has 14 residues. Germline lookup yields CDR1 SGHNT and CDR2 YENEEA. The CDR3 bases that were read are TGTGCCAGCAGCTTTTCTAGCGGGAGCTACGAG. Translation: CASSFSSGSYE. The CDR3, in full, reads CASSFSSGSYEQYF.

Concerning this clone itself: The read gets to within 3 residues of the CDR3 end, and the germline J gene fills in the rest. The identical CDR3 is also encoded by other nucleotide sequences in the sample. The J gene is TRBJ1-1, the V gene TRBV7-3, with D unclear. V lost 1 base, J lost 4 bases, and 13 bases lay in between. CDR3 length: 15 amino acids. Per germline, CDR1 SGHTA and CDR2 FQGTGA. Incomplete CDR3 DNA: TGTGCCAGCAGCTTAAATCCGAGTTTCGGCACTGAA. This sequence encodes CASSLNPSFGTE. The entire CDR3 sequence reads CASSLNPSFGTEAFF.

Regarding this clone: The read ends 3 residues early relative to the CDR3; the germline J gene fills the gap. The rearrangement uses TRBV2 and TRBJ2-3; 8 bases are a match to TRBD1. J lost 6 bases, V lost 2 bases, and 16 bases had no gene match. Germline V gene lookup returns CDR1 SNHLY and CDR2 FYNNEI. CDR3 length equals 18 residues. The sequenced part of the CDR3 DNA is TGTGCCAGCAGTGAATCGGCTGTCGGGCAGGGGGCTTTCGATACG. It is translated as CASSESAVGQGAFDT. Given in full, the CDR3 is CASSESAVGQGAFDTQYF.